Listed below are T cell receptor beta chains from one sample, sequenced in a study of tumor and adjacent non-tumor tissue in lung cancer. TCRdb passed the multiplex PCR reads through MiXCR, listing each CDR3 protein once. The top ten clones hold around 45% of a sample with roughly 45,000 distinct CDR3 sequences, more than 50% of them seen once. Sequencing used distant non-tumor lung tissue. These receptors were obtained from a man aged 50-60 years with non-small cell lung cancer. Both conserved end residues are part of each CDR3. The D gene is left open where the match is weak. Not every row has a clone size; where given, it reads once, few, many or a size class.

v_call: TRBV25-1; j_call: TRBJ1-2; clone_size: .; d_call: .; cdr3_nt: TGTGCCAGCAGATACGGGGGTGGCTACACCTTC; cdr3_aa: CASRYGGGYTF
v_call: TRBV6-5; j_call: TRBJ2-7; clone_size: .; d_call: .; cdr3_nt: TGTGCCAGAAGACCCGAGACAGACTCCTACGAGCAGTACTTC; cdr3_aa: CARRPETDSYEQYF
v_call: TRBV28; j_call: TRBJ1-1; clone_size: many; d_call: .; cdr3_nt: TGTGCCAGCATCCCCCATTCTGGGCCGCAAGGAGCTTTCTTT; cdr3_aa: CASIPHSGPQGAFF
v_call: TRBV5-1; j_call: TRBJ1-4; clone_size: .; d_call: .; cdr3_nt: TGCGCCAGCAGCTTTGTAGGGGAGGTTGAGGAAAAACTGTTTTTT; cdr3_aa: CASSFVGEVEEKLFF
v_call: TRBV21-1; j_call: TRBJ2-5; clone_size: few; d_call: .; cdr3_nt: TGTGCCAGCAGCAAAGACCTTTTC; cdr3_aa: CASSKDLF
v_call: TRBV29-1; j_call: TRBJ2-1; clone_size: .; d_call: .; cdr3_nt: TGCGGCGCCTCAGGGGGGCACAACAATGAGCAGTTCTTC; cdr3_aa: CGASGGHNNEQFF
v_call: TRBV4-1; j_call: TRBJ2-1; clone_size: .; d_call: .; cdr3_nt: TGCGCCAGCAGTCAAATCCATTATCGGGCCCACATGTCCTACAATGAGCAGTTCTTC; cdr3_aa: CASSQIHYRAHMSYNEQFF
v_call: TRBV20-1; j_call: TRBJ2-5; clone_size: .; d_call: TRBD2; cdr3_nt: TGCAGTGCTAGCGGGAGGGCACACGGGGAGACCCACTACTTC; cdr3_aa: CSASGRAHGETHYF
v_call: TRBV29-1; j_call: TRBJ1-2; clone_size: .; d_call: .; cdr3_nt: TGCAGTGTGTTGCGGTCGGGGATCGAGGGCTACACGTTC; cdr3_aa: CSVLRSGIEGYTF
v_call: TRBV29-1; j_call: TRBJ1-2; clone_size: .; d_call: .; cdr3_nt: TGCGGCGCCGTGTCCGGGGTGAACTATGGCTACATCTTC; cdr3_aa: CGAVSGVNYGYIF
v_call: TRBV5-1; j_call: TRBJ2-6; clone_size: many; d_call: .; cdr3_nt: TGCGCCAGCAGCCCCCTAGAGGCCAACGTCCTGACTTTC; cdr3_aa: CASSPLEANVLTF
v_call: TRBV5-1; j_call: TRBJ2-1; clone_size: .; d_call: TRBD2; cdr3_nt: TGCGCCAGCAGCTGGGCTAGCGGGAGTCCCTCCTACAATGAGCAGTTCTTC; cdr3_aa: CASSWASGSPSYNEQFF
v_call: TRBV2; j_call: TRBJ1-1; clone_size: many; d_call: .; cdr3_nt: TGTGCCAGCAGGGGGGGGAGTGAAGCTTTCTTT; cdr3_aa: CASRGGSEAFF
v_call: TRBV2; j_call: TRBJ2-2; clone_size: .; d_call: TRBD2; cdr3_nt: TGTGCCAGCAGAGGTAGCGGGGGCCCGAACACCGGGGAGCTGTTTTTT; cdr3_aa: CASRGSGGPNTGELFF
v_call: TRBV20-1; j_call: TRBJ2-3; clone_size: .; d_call: .; cdr3_nt: TGCAGTGAGGGTTGGGCCGAGGCAGATACGCGGTATTTT; cdr3_aa: CSEGWAEADTRYF